This entry features one T cell receptor (beta chain) sequence. Some clones are missing from TCRdb's copy, which holds only in-frame ones; the method was immunoSEQ multiplex PCR. The sample lists around 150,000 clones; nearly 96% were seen once. This sample was included in a study of control samples from healthy donors and cancer patients. Germline loops: CDR1 MNHEY, CDR2 SVGEGT. V dropped 5 bases and J dropped 7; count of bases not matched to a gene: 11. This CDR3 has 15 residues. The source is a woman younger than 45 in good health. V gene TRBV6-2 or TRBV6-3 combines with J gene TRBJ2-1, with 7 bases aligning to TRBD2. The source material was blood. CDR3 in DNA: TGTGCCAGCAGTGGGGGGGGTGCCCCGCGAAATGAGCAGTTCTTC. It yields the protein CASSGGGAPRNEQFF.